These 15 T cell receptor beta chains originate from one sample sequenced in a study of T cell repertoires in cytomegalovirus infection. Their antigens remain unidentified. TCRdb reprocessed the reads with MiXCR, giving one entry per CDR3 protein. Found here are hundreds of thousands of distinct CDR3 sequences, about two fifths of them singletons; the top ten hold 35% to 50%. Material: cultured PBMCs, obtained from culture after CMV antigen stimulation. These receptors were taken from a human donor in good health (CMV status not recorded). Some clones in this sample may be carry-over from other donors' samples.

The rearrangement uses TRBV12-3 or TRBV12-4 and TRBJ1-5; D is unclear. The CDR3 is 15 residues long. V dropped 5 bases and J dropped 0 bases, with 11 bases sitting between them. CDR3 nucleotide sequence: TGTGCCAGCAGTATAACGGGATATAGCAATCAGCCCCAGCATTTT. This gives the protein CASSITGYSNQPQHF.

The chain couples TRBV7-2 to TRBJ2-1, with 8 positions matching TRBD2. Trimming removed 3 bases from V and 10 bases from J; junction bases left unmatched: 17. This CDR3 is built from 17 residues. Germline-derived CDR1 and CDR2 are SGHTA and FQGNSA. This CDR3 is CASSFRTYGLAQYEQFF. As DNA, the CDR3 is TGTGCCAGCAGCTTTCGTACCTACGGACTAGCCCAATACGAGCAGTTCTTC.

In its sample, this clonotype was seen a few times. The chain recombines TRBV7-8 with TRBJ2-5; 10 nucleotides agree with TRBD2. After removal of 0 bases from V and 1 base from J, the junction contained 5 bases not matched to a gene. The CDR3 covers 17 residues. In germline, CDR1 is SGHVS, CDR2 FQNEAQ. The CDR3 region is CASSLAVTSGAQETQYF. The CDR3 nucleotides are TGTGCCAGCAGCTTAGCGGTCACTAGCGGGGCCCAAGAGACCCAGTACTTC. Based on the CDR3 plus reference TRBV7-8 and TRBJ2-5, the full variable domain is GAGVSQSPRYKVAKRGQDVALRCDPISGHVSLFWYQQALGQGPEFLTYFQNEAQLDKSGLPSDRFFAERPEGSVSTLKIQRTQQEDSAVYLCASSLAVTSGAQETQYFGPGTRLLVL.

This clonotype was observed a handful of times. CDR3 nucleotides: TGTGCCAGCAGGGAGAGGAGACAGGGGGGCTACGAGCAGTACTTC. Its protein is CASRERRQGGYEQYF. The chain combines TRBV6-1 with TRBJ2-7; 9 bases agree with TRBD1. With 6 bases clipped from V and 3 bases from J, the junction kept 9 bases outside the gene matches. The CDR3 length is 15 residues. Per the germline V gene, CDR1 is MNHNS and CDR2 is SASEGT.

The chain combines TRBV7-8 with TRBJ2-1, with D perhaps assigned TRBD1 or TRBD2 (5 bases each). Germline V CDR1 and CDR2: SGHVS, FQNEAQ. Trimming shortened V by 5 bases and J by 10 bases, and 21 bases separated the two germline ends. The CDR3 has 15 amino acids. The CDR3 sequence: CASSPGERDVDEQFF. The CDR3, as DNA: TGTGCCAGCAGCCCCGGTGAGAGGGACGTTGACGAGCAGTTCTTC.

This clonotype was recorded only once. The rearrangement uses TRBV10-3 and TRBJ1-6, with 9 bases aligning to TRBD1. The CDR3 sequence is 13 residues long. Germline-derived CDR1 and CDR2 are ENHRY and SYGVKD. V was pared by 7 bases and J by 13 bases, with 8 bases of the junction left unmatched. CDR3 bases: TGTGCCATCAAAGGACAGGGGATTACGCCCCTCCACTTT. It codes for CAIKGQGITPLHF.

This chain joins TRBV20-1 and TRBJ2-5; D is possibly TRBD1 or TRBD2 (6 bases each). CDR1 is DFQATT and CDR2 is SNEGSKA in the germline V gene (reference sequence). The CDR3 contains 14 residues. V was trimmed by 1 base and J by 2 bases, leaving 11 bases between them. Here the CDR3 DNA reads TGCAGTGCTAGAGCCGGAGGGGGGCAAGAGACCCAGTACTTC. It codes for CSARAGGGQETQYF.

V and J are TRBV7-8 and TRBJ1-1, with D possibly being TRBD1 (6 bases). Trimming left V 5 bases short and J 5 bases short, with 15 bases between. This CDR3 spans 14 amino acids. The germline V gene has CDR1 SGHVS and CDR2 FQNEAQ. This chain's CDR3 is CASSPLGADTEAFF. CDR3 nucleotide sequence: TGTGCCAGCAGCCCCCTGGGGGCGGATACTGAAGCTTTCTTT.

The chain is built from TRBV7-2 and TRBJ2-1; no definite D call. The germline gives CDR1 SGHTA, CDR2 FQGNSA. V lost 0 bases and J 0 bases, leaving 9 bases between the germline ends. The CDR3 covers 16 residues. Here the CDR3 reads CASSLAAADSYNEQFF. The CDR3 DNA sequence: TGTGCCAGCAGCTTAGCGGCTGCGGACTCCTACAATGAGCAGTTCTTC.

Here the CDR3 DNA reads TGTGCCAGCACCCGGAGGTCTGGCGGGTTTTCTGAGAATGAGCAGTTCTTC. Its protein is CASTRRSGGFSENEQFF. This chain connects TRBV7-9 to TRBJ2-1, with a possible D match to TRBD2 (5 bases). The CDR3 runs to 17 residues. CDR1 is SEHNR and CDR2 is FQNEAQ in the germline V gene (reference sequence). V shed 7 bases and J shed 7 bases, with 26 bases lying between them.

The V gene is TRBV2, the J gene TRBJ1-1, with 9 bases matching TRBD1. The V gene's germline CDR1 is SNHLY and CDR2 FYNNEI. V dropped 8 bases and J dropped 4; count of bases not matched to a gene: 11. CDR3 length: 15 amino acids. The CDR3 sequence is CASAGQGGLVTEAFF. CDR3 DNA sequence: TGTGCCAGCGCGGGACAGGGAGGTTTGGTCACTGAAGCTTTCTTT.

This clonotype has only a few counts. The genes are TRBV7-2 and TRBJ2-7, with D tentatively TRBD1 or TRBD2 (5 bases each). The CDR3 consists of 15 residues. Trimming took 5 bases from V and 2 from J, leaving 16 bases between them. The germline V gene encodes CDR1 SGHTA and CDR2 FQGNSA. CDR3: CASSHSGTAAYEQYF. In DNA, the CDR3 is TGTGCCAGCAGCCATTCGGGGACGGCGGCCTACGAGCAGTACTTC.

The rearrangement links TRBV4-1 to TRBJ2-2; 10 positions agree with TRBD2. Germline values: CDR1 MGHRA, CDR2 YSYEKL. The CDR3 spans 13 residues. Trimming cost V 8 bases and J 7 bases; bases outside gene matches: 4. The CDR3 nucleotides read TGCGCCAGCGGACTAGCGGTGGGCGGGGAGCTGTTTTTT. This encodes CASGLAVGGELFF.

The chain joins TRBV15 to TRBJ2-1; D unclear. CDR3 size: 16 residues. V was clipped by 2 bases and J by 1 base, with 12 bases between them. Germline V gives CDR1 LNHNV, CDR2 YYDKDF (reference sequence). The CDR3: CATSRLGSGSYNEQFF. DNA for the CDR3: TGTGCCACCAGCAGACTCGGGTCCGGGTCCTACAATGAGCAGTTCTTC.

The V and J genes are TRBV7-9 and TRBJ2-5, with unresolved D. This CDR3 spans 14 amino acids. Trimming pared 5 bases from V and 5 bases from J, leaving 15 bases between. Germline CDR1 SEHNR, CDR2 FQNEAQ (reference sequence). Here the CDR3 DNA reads TGTGCCAGCAGCAAATCGGGTGGTGGGGAGACCCAGTACTTC. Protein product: CASSKSGGGETQYF.